The 28 T cell receptor beta chains given below trace back to one sample, sequenced in a study of Ad26.COV2.S vaccination and SARS-CoV-2 variants. Measured with immunoSEQ multiplex PCR; TCRdb has only the in-frame clones, and not every one. The sample includes 320,000 or so clones, roughly nine tenths of them seen just once. The treatment denotes: roughly 19 received Ad26.COV2.S at low or high dose, single or two shots; several received placebo; per-sample allocation not given. Sampling happened 63 days after the first vaccine or placebo injection. This material consisted of peripheral blood, taken in a trial of Ad26.COV2.S vaccine versus placebo. These receptors were collected from a person between 18 and 65 years old who received the Ad26.COV2.S COVID-19 vaccine or a placebo.

The chain combines TRBV4-1 with TRBJ2-1; 10 positions agree with TRBD2. CDR3 length: 16 residues. V lost 1 base, J lost 4 bases, and 4 bases stayed unmatched. Per the germline V gene, CDR1 is MGHRA and CDR2 is YSYEKL. The CDR3 nucleotides are TGCGCCAGCAGCCAAGGGGCTAGCGGGGGTTACAATGAGCAGTTCTTC. Its translation is CASSQGASGGYNEQFF.

This clone was observed a handful of times. The V and J genes are TRBV4-3 and TRBJ2-7, with TRBD2 matching 13 bases. The germline CDR1 and CDR2 sequences are LGHNA and YSLEER. The CDR3 covers 15 residues. V shed 3 bases, J shed 4 bases, and the junction held 3 bases outside the gene matches. This chain's CDR3 is CASSQRTSGGYEQYF. In DNA form, the CDR3 reads TGCGCCAGCAGCCAGCGGACTAGCGGGGGTTACGAGCAGTACTTC.

The J gene is TRBJ1-1, the V gene TRBV7-9, with D possibly matching TRBD1 (6 bases). Per germline, CDR1 SEHNR and CDR2 FQNEAQ (reference sequence). Trimming pared 5 bases from V and 0 bases from J, leaving 13 bases between. This CDR3 is built from 15 residues. In nucleotides, the CDR3 is TGTGCCAGCAGCGTGCAGGGGAGCGTGAACACTGAAGCTTTCTTT. The encoded protein is CASSVQGSVNTEAFF.

V and J are TRBV7-9 and TRBJ2-3; possibly TRBD2 for D (5 bases). This CDR3 spans 15 amino acids. Deletions cut 3 bases from V and 1 base from J, with 11 bases between. CDR1 SEHNR and CDR2 FQNEAQ come from the germline V gene (reference sequence). In DNA form, the CDR3 reads TGTGCCAGCAGCTTTTGGACTTCCCGCACAGATACGCAGTATTTT. Amino acid sequence: CASSFWTSRTDTQYF.

The gene calls are TRBV28 and TRBJ1-2; the D is unclear. The CDR3 loop spans 13 amino acids. Looked up from germline, CDR1 is MDHEN and CDR2 is SYDVKM. The germline V and J ends were trimmed by 7 bases and 2 bases, with 11 bases remaining between them. The CDR3 bases are TGTGCCAGCATCTCCGGAGTCAACTATGGCTACACCTTC. Amino acids: CASISGVNYGYTF.

The gene calls are TRBV13 and TRBJ1-2, with a weak D call TRBD1 (6 bases). Germline loops: CDR1 PRHDT, CDR2 FYEKMQ (reference sequence). The CDR3 is made up of 13 amino acids. V was trimmed by 5 bases and J by 6 bases, leaving 13 bases between them. CDR3 coding DNA: TGTGCCAGCAGCGAGGGGGTTGGAGATGGCTACACCTTC. The encoded protein is CASSEGVGDGYTF.

In DNA, the CDR3 is TGTGCCAGCAGCTTAGTCCCGGCAGGGAACACTGAAGCTTTCTTT. Translating it yields CASSLVPAGNTEAFF. The chain is built from TRBV13 and TRBJ1-1; D unclear. V was clipped by 1 base and J by 1 base, with 10 bases between them. The CDR3 has 15 residues. Germline CDR1 is PRHDT and CDR2 is FYEKMQ (reference sequence).

This clone occurred a few times. J is TRBJ2-7 and V is TRBV6-1; D gene ambiguous. This CDR3 comprises 13 residues. Germline loops: CDR1 MNHNS, CDR2 SASEGT. Trimming pared 3 bases from V and 4 bases from J, leaving 10 bases between. The CDR3 spells CASSELRKYEQYF. The CDR3 DNA is TGTGCCAGCAGTGAGTTGAGGAAATACGAGCAGTACTTC.

J is TRBJ1-4 and V is TRBV19, with 7 bases fitting TRBD1. There are 16 residues in the CDR3. Per germline, CDR1 LNHDA and CDR2 SQIVND (reference sequence). Losses at the gene ends were 3 bases for V and 5 bases for J; bases not matched to a gene: 9. CDR3 residues: CASSMYLTGRNEKLFF. The CDR3 bases are TGTGCCAGTAGTATGTACCTGACAGGGAGAAATGAAAAACTGTTTTTT.

V and J are TRBV29-1 and TRBJ1-2; tentatively, D is TRBD1 (6 bases). Deletions cut 0 bases from V and 4 bases from J, with 12 bases between. The CDR3 has 14 amino acids. Germline-derived CDR1 and CDR2 are SQVTM and ANQGSEA. The CDR3 sequence is CSVEEYGGSYGYTF. The CDR3 nucleotides read TGCAGCGTTGAAGAGTACGGGGGCAGCTATGGCTACACCTTC.

The chain joins TRBV7-2 to TRBJ1-2, with D perhaps TRBD1 (5 bases). Deletions cut 1 base from V and 8 bases from J, with 11 bases between. Germline CDR1 reads SGHTA; CDR2 reads FQGNSA. The CDR3 totals 13 residues. In DNA, the CDR3 is TGTGCCAGCAGCTTAGGAGGGGCGCGGGGCTACACCTTC. Its translation is CASSLGGARGYTF.

The chain is built from TRBV4-1 and TRBJ2-1; 11 bases align to TRBD2. CDR3 size: 16 residues. Trimming removed 1 base from V and 7 bases from J; junction bases left unmatched: 6. The V gene's germline CDR1 is MGHRA and CDR2 YSYEKL. In DNA form, the CDR3 reads TGCGCCAGCAGCCAAGTTGTTAGCGGGAGGGCGAATGAGCAGTTCTTC. As protein: CASSQVVSGRANEQFF.

This clone was observed a handful of times. The rearrangement uses TRBV27 and TRBJ2-1, with TRBD1 matching over 8 bases. CDR3 length: 15 amino acids. The germline CDR1 and CDR2 sequences are MNHEY and SMNVEV (reference sequence). V was clipped by 8 bases and J by 0 bases; unmatched bases: 6. For the CDR3, the DNA is TGTGCCAGCTTCCCCGACAGGGGCTCCTACAATGAGCAGTTCTTC. Amino acids: CASFPDRGSYNEQFF.

The chain joins TRBV6-4 to TRBJ2-1, with D perhaps matching TRBD2 (5 bases). The germline V gene has CDR1 MRHNA and CDR2 SNTAGT. The CDR3 length is 13 residues. V was cut by 2 bases and J by 3 bases, with 5 bases left in between. The CDR3 bases are TGTGCCAGCAGTGACCGGGACTACAATGAGCAGTTCTTC. This sequence encodes CASSDRDYNEQFF.

This chain joins TRBV6-6 and TRBJ2-6; the match to TRBD1 covers 10 bases. The J segment lost 0 bases and the V segment lost 9 bases, leaving 5 bases of the junction unmatched. The CDR3 extends over 16 amino acids. CDR1 and CDR2 (germline): MNHNY, SVGAGI (reference sequence). The chain's CDR3 is CASHRTGGSGANVLTF. The CDR3 DNA follows: TGTGCCAGTCACCGGACAGGGGGCTCTGGGGCCAACGTCCTGACTTTC.

The chain joins TRBV19 to TRBJ2-1; D is perhaps TRBD2 (5 bases). Trimming cost V 3 bases and J 0 bases, with 15 bases left between them. Per the germline V gene, CDR1 is LNHDA and CDR2 is SQIVND (reference sequence). CDR3 length equals 17 residues. The CDR3 loop reads CASSIAYPGSSYNEQFF. As DNA, the CDR3 is TGTGCCAGTAGTATCGCTTACCCGGGGAGCTCCTACAATGAGCAGTTCTTC.

This chain uses TRBV12-5 with TRBJ2-1; D is unresolved. Deletions cut 6 bases from V and 2 bases from J, with 17 bases between. The CDR3 extends over 16 amino acids. Germline lookup yields CDR1 LGHNT and CDR2 FRNRAP. The CDR3 DNA is TGTGCTAGTGGACTTGGTTGGGGTCAGGCCTACAATGAGCAGTTCTTC. Protein sequence: CASGLGWGQAYNEQFF. The complete variable domain, with remaining parts taken from reference TRBV12-5 and TRBJ2-1, reads DARVTQTPRHKVTEMGQEVTMRCQPILGHNTVFWYRQTMMQGLELLAYFRNRAPLDDSGMPKDRFSAEMPDATLATLKIQPSEPRDSAVYFCASGLGWGQAYNEQFFGPGTRLTVL.

The chain links TRBV7-2 to TRBJ1-6; 7 bases are shared with TRBD1. Germline V lookup: CDR1 SGHTA, CDR2 FQGNSA. V gave up 5 bases and J gave up 4 bases; unmatched junction bases: 5. This CDR3 has 15 amino acids. The chain's CDR3 is CASSPGDSYNSPLHF. DNA of the CDR3: TGTGCCAGCAGCCCTGGGGACAGTTATAATTCACCCCTCCACTTT.

The chain has TRBV6-5 and TRBJ2-7; TRBD1 matches 8 bases. Germline CDR1 is MNHEY and CDR2 is SVGAGI. V dropped 5 bases and J dropped 3; count of bases not matched to a gene: 6. This CDR3 spans 14 amino acids. The CDR3 sequence is CASSRQGFDYEQYF. CDR3 DNA sequence: TGTGCCAGCAGTCGACAGGGGTTTGACTACGAGCAGTACTTC.

The rearrangement joins TRBV7-9 to TRBJ2-7, with D perhaps being TRBD1 or TRBD2 (5 bases each). Trimming shortened V by 3 bases and J by 1 base, and 13 bases separated the two germline ends. Germline V lookup: CDR1 SEHNR, CDR2 FQNEAQ (reference sequence). This CDR3 has 15 amino acids. The CDR3 nucleotides read TGTGCCAGCAGCTTTCGGGGCAATAGTTCCTACGAGCAGTACTTC. Protein product: CASSFRGNSSYEQYF.

This chain connects TRBV5-1 to TRBJ1-4; possible D gene TRBD1, 5 bases. V was clipped by 0 bases and J by 7 bases, with 10 bases between them. CDR1 is SGHRS and CDR2 is YFSETQ in the germline V gene. The CDR3 consists of 14 residues. The CDR3: CASSLGRGSEKLFF. The CDR3 region has the DNA TGCGCCAGCAGCTTGGGGAGGGGTAGTGAAAAACTGTTTTTT.

The rearrangement joins TRBV3-1 (or the pseudogene TRBV3-2) to TRBJ1-2; possible D gene TRBD1, 5 bases. This CDR3 comprises 17 residues. Germline V gives CDR1 LGHDT, CDR2 YNNKEL (reference sequence). Trimming removed 2 bases from V and 4 bases from J, with 20 bases in between. The CDR3: CASSQTVTWGRIYGYTF. The CDR3 nucleotides read TGTGCCAGCAGCCAAACGGTTACCTGGGGACGGATCTATGGCTACACCTTC.

The chain joins TRBV3-1 (or the pseudogene TRBV3-2) to TRBJ2-1; 9 nucleotides align to TRBD2. The CDR3 covers 16 residues. Germline values: CDR1 LGHDT, CDR2 YNNKEL (reference sequence). V lost 4 bases to trimming and J lost 6 bases; unmatched junction nucleotides: 10. The chain's CDR3 is CASSPIAGERPNEQFF. Written as DNA, the CDR3 is TGTGCCAGCAGCCCTATAGCGGGAGAACGACCCAATGAGCAGTTCTTC.

This clone was found a few times. The chain combines TRBV5-6 with TRBJ1-2; D uncertain. Germline-derived CDR1 and CDR2 are SGHDT and YYEEEE. With 4 bases removed from V and 8 bases from J, the gap between germline ends came to 15 bases. CDR3 size: 13 residues. CDR3 sequence: CASSPLNSVGYTF. In DNA, the CDR3 is TGTGCCAGCAGCCCCCTAAATTCGGTCGGCTACACCTTC.

This clone was observed once. The chain is built from TRBV6-5 and TRBJ1-5; 10 nucleotides agree with TRBD1. The CDR3 covers 15 residues. After removal of 6 bases from V and 1 base from J, the junction contained 3 bases not matched to a gene. Germline V gene data show CDR1 as MNHEY and CDR2 as SVGAGI. The CDR3 is CASREDRGSNQPQHF. The DNA of the CDR3 is TGTGCCAGCAGGGAGGACAGGGGGAGCAATCAGCCCCAGCATTTT.

This clone was detected only a few times. The genes are TRBV7-9 and TRBJ1-2; 10 bases map to TRBD1. The germline V gene encodes CDR1 SEHNR and CDR2 FQNEAQ (reference sequence). V shed 4 bases and J 7 bases; nucleotides not matched to a gene: 9. This CDR3 has 15 amino acids. This CDR3 is CASSSRDRGLGGYTF. CDR3 nucleotide sequence: TGTGCCAGCAGCTCCCGGGACAGGGGCCTTGGTGGCTACACCTTC.

Regarding this clone: Other nucleotide sequences in the sample specify the same CDR3. The rearrangement uses TRBV9 and TRBJ1-2; D may be TRBD1 (5 bases). Germline V lookup: CDR1 SGDLS, CDR2 YYNGEE. Trimming removed 0 bases at V and 4 bases at J, with 10 bases between. The CDR3 is 14 amino acids. The DNA of the CDR3 is TGTGCCAGCAGCGTAGGTTCAGGGAGCTATGGCTACACCTTC. This gives the protein CASSVGSGSYGYTF.

V gene TRBV21-1 combines with J gene TRBJ1-1; TRBD1 is the table's D call, not checked against the DNA. TRBV21-1 represents a pseudogene. There are 16 residues in the CDR3. The DNA for the CDR3 is TGTGCCAGCAGCAAAGGTACCAGGGACAGTGTCCCTGAAGCTTTCTTT. This encodes CASSKGTRDSVPEAFF.